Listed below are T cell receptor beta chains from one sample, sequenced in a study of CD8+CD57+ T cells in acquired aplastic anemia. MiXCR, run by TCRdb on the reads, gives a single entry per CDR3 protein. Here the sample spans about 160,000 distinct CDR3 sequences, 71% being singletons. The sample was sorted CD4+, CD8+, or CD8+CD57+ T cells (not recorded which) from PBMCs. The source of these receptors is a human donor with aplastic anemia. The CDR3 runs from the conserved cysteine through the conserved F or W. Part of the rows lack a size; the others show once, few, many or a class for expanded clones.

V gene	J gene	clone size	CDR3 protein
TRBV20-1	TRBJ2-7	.	CSASHEQYF
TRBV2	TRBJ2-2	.	CASTREAGLFF
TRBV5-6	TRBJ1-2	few	CASSPWGLQSGYTF
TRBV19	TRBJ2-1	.	CASRSLGAREQFF
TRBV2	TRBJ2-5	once	CASKLVSGSRETQYF
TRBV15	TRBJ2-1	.	CATSRVVKSTQFF
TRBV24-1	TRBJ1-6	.	CATSLRSLEGLPGISPLHF
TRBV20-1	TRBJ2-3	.	CSGSSGAPSDTQYF
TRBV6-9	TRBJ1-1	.	CASSLTQGALGTEAFF
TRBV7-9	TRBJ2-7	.	CASSPPRDRGVYEQYF
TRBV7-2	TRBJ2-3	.	CASSLRLAGDTDTQYF
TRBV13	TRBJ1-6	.	CASSPTGAGSPLHF
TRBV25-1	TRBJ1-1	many	CASSRDNTGNTEAFF
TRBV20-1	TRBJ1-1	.	CSARDSISGGGTEAFF